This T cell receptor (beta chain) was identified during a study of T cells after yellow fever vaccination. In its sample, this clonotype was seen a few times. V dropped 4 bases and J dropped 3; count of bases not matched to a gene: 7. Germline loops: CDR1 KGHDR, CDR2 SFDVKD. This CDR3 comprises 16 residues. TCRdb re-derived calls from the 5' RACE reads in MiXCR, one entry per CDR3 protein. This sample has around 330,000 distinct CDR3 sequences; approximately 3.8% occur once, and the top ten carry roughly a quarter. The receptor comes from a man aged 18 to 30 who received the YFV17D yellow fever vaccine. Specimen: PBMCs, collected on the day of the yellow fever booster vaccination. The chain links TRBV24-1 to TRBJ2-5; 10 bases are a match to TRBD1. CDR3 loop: CATSDSGTGVEETQYF. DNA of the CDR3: TGTGCCACCAGTGACTCCGGGACAGGGGTCGAAGAGACCCAGTACTTC.